These T cell receptor beta chains were read from a single sample in a study of CD8 T cells in ankylosing spondylitis. TCRdb fed the 5' RACE reads into MiXCR, producing one record per CDR3 protein. The data show fewer than 750,000 distinct CDR3 sequences, around 19% seen once. Sequenced sample: blood, either unsorted or a sorted T cell fraction (not recorded which). These receptors came from a male donor with ankylosing spondylitis. CDR3s include the opening cysteine and the closing phenylalanine or tryptophan. The order of the fields is clone size, J gene, V gene, D gene, CDR3 DNA, CDR3 protein. The D gene is left open where the match is weak. The size of a clone is reported for some rows only, either as once, few or many, or as a class for expanded clones.

clone_size: few
j_call: TRBJ2-7
v_call: TRBV4-3
d_call: TRBD2
cdr3_nt: TGCGCCAGCAGCCATTACAAAGCGGCGGGACTAGCGGGAGAGTGGCAGTACTTC
cdr3_aa: CASSHYKAAGLAGEWQYF

clone_size: .
j_call: TRBJ2-2
v_call: TRBV27
d_call: .
cdr3_nt: TGTGCCAGCAGAAAAGGCCAGGGTTTAGGGGAGCTGTTTTTT
cdr3_aa: CASRKGQGLGELFF

clone_size: .
j_call: TRBJ2-3
v_call: TRBV3-1
d_call: TRBD2
cdr3_nt: TGTGCCAGCAGCCTCGGGACTAAGAGCACAGATACGCAGTATTTT
cdr3_aa: CASSLGTKSTDTQYF

clone_size: few
j_call: TRBJ1-2
v_call: TRBV2
d_call: TRBD1
cdr3_nt: TGTGCCAGCAGTGAAGAGACAGGGGGTAACTATGGCTACACCTTC
cdr3_aa: CASSEETGGNYGYTF

clone_size: .
j_call: TRBJ2-1
v_call: TRBV15
d_call: TRBD2
cdr3_nt: TGTGCCACCAGCAGAGTAGCGGGGGCCTACAATGAGCAGTTCTTC
cdr3_aa: CATSRVAGAYNEQFF

clone_size: many
j_call: TRBJ2-3
v_call: TRBV12-3/TRBV12-4
d_call: TRBD2
cdr3_nt: TGTGCCAGCAGCATTACGGGGGGTACGCAGTATTTT
cdr3_aa: CASSITGGTQYF

clone_size: few
j_call: TRBJ2-1
v_call: TRBV12-3/TRBV12-4
d_call: .
cdr3_nt: TGTGCCAGCAGGGCAGGGAATCCGTGGGATGAGCAGTTCTTC
cdr3_aa: CASRAGNPWDEQFF

clone_size: many
j_call: TRBJ2-5
v_call: TRBV5-1
d_call: .
cdr3_nt: TGCGCCAGCAGCTCCCGGGAAGAGACCCAGTACTTC
cdr3_aa: CASSSREETQYF

clone_size: .
j_call: TRBJ2-4
v_call: TRBV6-2/TRBV6-3
d_call: TRBD2
cdr3_nt: TGTGCCAGCAGTTACTCACCTGACACGGCGGGGGAAATTCAGTACTTC
cdr3_aa: CASSYSPDTAGEIQYF

clone_size: few
j_call: TRBJ1-5
v_call: TRBV12-3/TRBV12-4
d_call: .
cdr3_nt: TGTGCCAGCAGTGATTGGGCGGGCCAGCCCCAGCATTTT
cdr3_aa: CASSDWAGQPQHF

clone_size: few
j_call: TRBJ2-2
v_call: TRBV27
d_call: TRBD1
cdr3_nt: TGTGCCAGCAGTTTAATAGCCGACAGGGGACCAAACACCGGGGAGCTGTTTTTT
cdr3_aa: CASSLIADRGPNTGELFF

clone_size: .
j_call: TRBJ2-7
v_call: TRBV25-1
d_call: TRBD1
cdr3_nt: TGTGCCAGCAGTGACTCACGATCTAATGGACAGGGAGATATTTCCCACGAGCAGTACTTC
cdr3_aa: CASSDSRSNGQGDISHEQYF

clone_size: .
j_call: TRBJ2-1
v_call: TRBV29-1
d_call: .
cdr3_nt: TGCAGCGCCCGACATAGCTCCTACAATGAGCAGTTCTTC
cdr3_aa: CSARHSSYNEQFF

clone_size: .
j_call: TRBJ2-3
v_call: TRBV11-2
d_call: TRBD2
cdr3_nt: TGTGCCAGCAGCTCCTCCCGGGGCGGGGGGGGCACAGATACGCAGTATTTT
cdr3_aa: CASSSSRGGGGTDTQYF

clone_size: .
j_call: TRBJ1-6
v_call: TRBV2
d_call: TRBD1
cdr3_nt: TGTGCCACTACGGGACAGTACAGGTCACCCCTCCACTTT
cdr3_aa: CATTGQYRSPLHF

clone_size: .
j_call: TRBJ2-1
v_call: TRBV27
d_call: .
cdr3_nt: TGTGCCAGCACCCGATCGGGAAGTCACAATGAGCAGTTCTTC
cdr3_aa: CASTRSGSHNEQFF

clone_size: .
j_call: TRBJ2-1
v_call: TRBV5-1
d_call: .
cdr3_nt: TGCGCCAGCAGCTTGTTTGCGGGGTCAGGGGATGAGCAGTTCTTC
cdr3_aa: CASSLFAGSGDEQFF

clone_size: few
j_call: TRBJ2-7
v_call: TRBV29-1
d_call: TRBD2
cdr3_nt: TGCAGCGGGGGGGGACCCTCCTCCTACGAGCAGTACTTC
cdr3_aa: CSGGGPSSYEQYF

clone_size: few
j_call: TRBJ2-7
v_call: TRBV18
d_call: .
cdr3_nt: TGTGCCAGCACTGAGGGGGTAGGCACGTACGAGCAGTACTTC
cdr3_aa: CASTEGVGTYEQYF

clone_size: many
j_call: TRBJ1-4
v_call: TRBV20-1
d_call: .
cdr3_nt: TGCAGTGCTACGGGTTCTAATGAAAAACTGTTTTTT
cdr3_aa: CSATGSNEKLFF

clone_size: many
j_call: TRBJ2-5
v_call: TRBV18
d_call: TRBD1
cdr3_nt: TGTGCCAGTAGTAGGGGACAGCAAGAGACCCAGTACTTC
cdr3_aa: CASSRGQQETQYF

clone_size: .
j_call: TRBJ1-1
v_call: TRBV7-9
d_call: .
cdr3_nt: TGTGCCAGCAGCTTAGGAATCACTGAAGCTTTCTTT
cdr3_aa: CASSLGITEAFF

clone_size: few
j_call: TRBJ1-5
v_call: TRBV4-2
d_call: .
cdr3_nt: TGTGCCAGCAGCCAAGGGTCAGAGATCAATCAGCCCCAGCATTTT
cdr3_aa: CASSQGSEINQPQHF

clone_size: .
j_call: TRBJ2-4
v_call: TRBV6-4
d_call: TRBD2
cdr3_nt: TGTGCCAGCAGTGCTGAGACTAGCGGGGGGAAGTCTTCCAAAAACATTCAGTACTTC
cdr3_aa: CASSAETSGGKSSKNIQYF

clone_size: .
j_call: TRBJ2-3
v_call: TRBV20-1
d_call: TRBD2
cdr3_nt: TGCAGTGCTCCCGCGGGGTTGCGGGAGGGCCGTTTCAGCACAGATACGCAGTATTTT
cdr3_aa: CSAPAGLREGRFSTDTQYF

clone_size: many
j_call: TRBJ2-1
v_call: TRBV5-6
d_call: .
cdr3_nt: TGTGCCAGCAGCTTGGGCCCGCGCGCCAGCAGAGACAATGAGCAGTTCTTC
cdr3_aa: CASSLGPRASRDNEQFF

clone_size: many
j_call: TRBJ2-6
v_call: TRBV7-9
d_call: .
cdr3_nt: TGTGCCAGCAGCTACGGCGGGGGCCTAGAGGCCACTATCCTGACTTTC
cdr3_aa: CASSYGGGLEATILTF

clone_size: .
j_call: TRBJ2-5
v_call: TRBV2
d_call: .
cdr3_nt: TGTGCCAGCAGTGTTAAAGATTTTCAGTACTTC
cdr3_aa: CASSVKDFQYF

clone_size: many
j_call: TRBJ1-1
v_call: TRBV4-3
d_call: .
cdr3_nt: TGCGCCAGCAGCCAAGATGCTCAGGGGAATACTGAAGCTTTCTTT
cdr3_aa: CASSQDAQGNTEAFF

clone_size: many
j_call: TRBJ1-5
v_call: TRBV27
d_call: .
cdr3_nt: TGTGCCAGCAGTTTACGGGAGAGCAATCAGCCCCAGCATTTT
cdr3_aa: CASSLRESNQPQHF

clone_size: .
j_call: TRBJ1-1
v_call: TRBV5-1
d_call: .
cdr3_nt: TGCGCCAGCAGCTTGTCCCAGGGCCTGAGTAGTGAAGCTTTCTTT
cdr3_aa: CASSLSQGLSSEAFF

clone_size: few
j_call: TRBJ2-5
v_call: TRBV7-2
d_call: .
cdr3_nt: TGTGCCAGCAGCGCCTGGGCCGGACCCCAAGAGACCCAGTACTTC
cdr3_aa: CASSAWAGPQETQYF

clone_size: few
j_call: TRBJ2-1
v_call: TRBV6-4
d_call: .
cdr3_nt: TGTGCCAGCAGTGAGGGTAGAGGGGGAAATGAGCAGTTCTTC
cdr3_aa: CASSEGRGGNEQFF

clone_size: .
j_call: TRBJ1-5
v_call: TRBV7-9
d_call: .
cdr3_nt: TGTGCCAGCACCGCAGACAGCCTCAATCAGCCCCAGCATTTT
cdr3_aa: CASTADSLNQPQHF

clone_size: .
j_call: TRBJ2-7
v_call: TRBV19
d_call: .
cdr3_nt: TGTGCCAGTAGTATGCGGGGAACCTACGAGCAGTACTTC
cdr3_aa: CASSMRGTYEQYF

clone_size: .
j_call: TRBJ2-5
v_call: TRBV3-1
d_call: .
cdr3_nt: TGTGCCAGCAGCCGAAGATTGATTGACAGCCAAGAGACCCAGTACTTC
cdr3_aa: CASSRRLIDSQETQYF

clone_size: .
j_call: TRBJ2-7
v_call: TRBV12-3/TRBV12-4
d_call: TRBD2
cdr3_nt: TGTGCCAGCAGTTTTGCTAGCGGGAGCCCCGAGCAGTACTTC
cdr3_aa: CASSFASGSPEQYF

clone_size: few
j_call: TRBJ2-3
v_call: TRBV20-1
d_call: TRBD2
cdr3_nt: TGCAGCCCTAGACTAGCGGGAGTTGCAGATACGCAGTATTTT
cdr3_aa: CSPRLAGVADTQYF

clone_size: few
j_call: TRBJ2-7
v_call: TRBV12-3/TRBV12-4
d_call: .
cdr3_nt: TGTGCCAGCAGTTTCGGCAAGTCCTACGAGCAGTACTTC
cdr3_aa: CASSFGKSYEQYF

clone_size: few
j_call: TRBJ1-3
v_call: TRBV12-3/TRBV12-4
d_call: .
cdr3_nt: TGTGCCAGCAGTTTCGGTATTGGGAGCTCTGGAAACACCATATATTTT
cdr3_aa: CASSFGIGSSGNTIYF

clone_size: few
j_call: TRBJ2-7
v_call: TRBV10-3
d_call: .
cdr3_nt: TGTGCCATCAGTCAGGGCCTCTACGAGCAGTACTTC
cdr3_aa: CAISQGLYEQYF

clone_size: .
j_call: TRBJ2-7
v_call: TRBV2
d_call: TRBD1
cdr3_nt: TGTGCCAGCAGACAGGACCAACAGGGGACCTACGAGCAGTACTTC
cdr3_aa: CASRQDQQGTYEQYF

clone_size: few
j_call: TRBJ2-5
v_call: TRBV7-9
d_call: .
cdr3_nt: TGTGCCAGCAGCCCGGGCGGTGGGAGTCTACAAGAGACCCAGTACTTC
cdr3_aa: CASSPGGGSLQETQYF

clone_size: .
j_call: TRBJ2-1
v_call: TRBV6-5
d_call: .
cdr3_nt: TGTGCCAGCAGTTACTTGGAAGAAGATGAGCAGTTCTTC
cdr3_aa: CASSYLEEDEQFF

clone_size: few
j_call: TRBJ2-1
v_call: TRBV20-1
d_call: .
cdr3_nt: TGCAGTGCTAGTCTAGGGCACAATGAGCAGTTCTTC
cdr3_aa: CSASLGHNEQFF

clone_size: .
j_call: TRBJ2-7
v_call: TRBV6-1
d_call: .
cdr3_nt: TGTGCCAGCAGTGGAAATCTGGTCGAAGAGCAGTACTTC
cdr3_aa: CASSGNLVEEQYF

clone_size: few
j_call: TRBJ2-5
v_call: TRBV5-1
d_call: .
cdr3_nt: TGCGCCAGCAGCACCGACCAAGAGACCCAGTACTTC
cdr3_aa: CASSTDQETQYF

clone_size: .
j_call: TRBJ1-5
v_call: TRBV5-6
d_call: .
cdr3_nt: TGTGCCAGCAGCTTTCTGGGCGAGGGGAATAGCAATCAGCCCCAGCATTTT
cdr3_aa: CASSFLGEGNSNQPQHF

clone_size: .
j_call: TRBJ2-2
v_call: TRBV14
d_call: .
cdr3_nt: TGTGCCAGCAGCCGGGGGGAAAGGATCGGGGAGCTGTTTTTT
cdr3_aa: CASSRGERIGELFF

clone_size: few
j_call: TRBJ2-5
v_call: TRBV3-1
d_call: TRBD1
cdr3_nt: TGTGCCAGCAGCCCTGGGAGCAGGGGGCGAGGAGAGACCCAGTACTTC
cdr3_aa: CASSPGSRGRGETQYF

clone_size: .
j_call: TRBJ1-2
v_call: TRBV2
d_call: .
cdr3_nt: TGTGCCAGCAGTCCAACAGGCGCTGGGACGGGAGGCTACACCTTC
cdr3_aa: CASSPTGAGTGGYTF

clone_size: .
j_call: TRBJ2-7
v_call: TRBV28
d_call: .
cdr3_nt: TGTGCCAGCAGTTTAAGGCAGGGGTCCGAGCAGTACTTC
cdr3_aa: CASSLRQGSEQYF

clone_size: few
j_call: TRBJ1-3
v_call: TRBV18
d_call: .
cdr3_nt: TGTGCCAGCTCACCAGGGACCGACGGAAACACCATATATTTT
cdr3_aa: CASSPGTDGNTIYF

clone_size: many
j_call: TRBJ2-2
v_call: TRBV27
d_call: TRBD2
cdr3_nt: TGTGCCAGCACCAAACTAGCGGGAGGTCACACCGGGGAGCTGTTTTTT
cdr3_aa: CASTKLAGGHTGELFF

clone_size: few
j_call: TRBJ1-2
v_call: TRBV29-1
d_call: TRBD1
cdr3_nt: TGCAGCGCGACTTTCCCGGGACAGCTGATCTATGGCTACACCTTC
cdr3_aa: CSATFPGQLIYGYTF

clone_size: few
j_call: TRBJ1-4
v_call: TRBV5-1
d_call: .
cdr3_nt: TGCGCCAGCAGCTTGGGAGACAGACATGAAAAACTGTTTTTT
cdr3_aa: CASSLGDRHEKLFF

clone_size: few
j_call: TRBJ2-3
v_call: TRBV30
d_call: .
cdr3_nt: TGTGCCTGGGACCTTTACAGCACAGATACGCAGTATTTT
cdr3_aa: CAWDLYSTDTQYF